These T cell receptor beta chains were read from a single sample in a study of cytomegalovirus exposure and HLA in healthy donors. The assay was immunoSEQ multiplex PCR, and TCRdb's table has in-frame clones only and misses some. The sample contains about 160,000 clones, about 79% of which appear only once. Sequencing was done on a sample of PBMCs. The receptors come from a man between 45 and 60 years old in good health and CMV-seropositive. Each CDR3 is given with its conserved first and last residue. Fields, in order: D gene, J gene, clone size, V gene, CDR3 DNA, CDR3 protein. The D gene is left open where the match is weak. Part of the rows lack a size; the others show once, few, many or a class for expanded clones.

TRBD1 | TRBJ2-1 | - | TRBV5-5 | TGTGCCAGCAGCTTAAGGGGGCAGAGCTCCTACAATGAGCAGTTCTTC | CASSLRGQSSYNEQFF
- | TRBJ1-4 | - | TRBV18 | TGTGCCAGCTCACCACCGGGCGGGGAAAAACTGTTTTTT | CASSPPGGEKLFF
- | TRBJ2-3 | - | TRBV15 | TGTGCCACCAGCAGAGATAGCCCAGATACGCAGTATTTT | CATSRDSPDTQYF
TRBD2 | TRBJ2-3 | once | TRBV9 | TGTGCCAGCAGCGTAGGGGGGACTAGCGGCACAGATACGCAGTATTTT | CASSVGGTSGTDTQYF
- | TRBJ1-5 | once | TRBV7-9 | TGTGCCAGCAGCTTAGGGGGGGGTGTCAATCAGCCCCAGCATTTT | CASSLGGGVNQPQHF
TRBD1 | TRBJ1-2 | - | TRBV7-9 | TGTGCCAGCAGCTCACCGCTCGCATCTGACAGGGACTATGGCTACACCTTC | CASSSPLASDRDYGYTF
- | TRBJ2-7 | - | TRBV11-2 | TGTGCCAGCAGCTTCAGCGGGTTGTCTTTAGCCCCTTACGAGCAGTACTTC | CASSFSGLSLAPYEQYF
- | TRBJ2-2 | - | TRBV19 | TGTGCCAGTAGTATGAGTTGGTTAACCGGGGAGCTGTTTTTT | CASSMSWLTGELFF
TRBD1 | TRBJ2-3 | - | TRBV9 | TGTGCCAGCAGCGAGCAGGGGGTGAGTTTGGATACGCAGTATTTT | CASSEQGVSLDTQYF
- | TRBJ2-3 | - | TRBV7-3 | TGTGCCAGCAGCCCGGGGTCTCGGGATACGCAGTATTTT | CASSPGSRDTQYF
TRBD1 | TRBJ2-5 | - | TRBV14 | TGTGCCAGCAGCCCCGGGACAGGGTACCAAGAGACCCAGTACTTC | CASSPGTGYQETQYF
- | TRBJ2-7 | - | TRBV5-5 | TGTGCCAGCAGCTCGACAGTGAGCCACGAGCAGTACTTC | CASSSTVSHEQYF
- | TRBJ2-2 | - | TRBV5-4 | TGTGCCAGCAGCTTGGCAGGGGGGAATACCGGGGAGCTGTTTTTT | CASSLAGGNTGELFF
TRBD1 | TRBJ2-2 | once | TRBV11-3 | TGTGCCAGCAGCGGTGCTGCCGGGACAGGGAACACCGGGGAGCTGTTTTTT | CASSGAAGTGNTGELFF
TRBD1 | TRBJ1-2 | - | TRBV19 | TGTGCCAGTATAGGGTTACGGACAGGGACGGGCTACACCTTC | CASIGLRTGTGYTF
- | TRBJ2-2 | - | TRBV6-4 | TGTGCCAGCAGCCGGAACAGGGCTCGACACACCGGGGAGCTGTTTTTT | CASSRNRARHTGELFF
TRBD1 | TRBJ2-5 | - | TRBV19 | TGTGCCAGTAGTCTGGGACAGGGCCAAGAGACCCAGTACTTC | CASSLGQGQETQYF
- | TRBJ2-3 | - | TRBV7-6 | TGTGCCAGCAGCTTAGGGACTACTGATACAGATACGCAGTATTTT | CASSLGTTDTDTQYF
- | TRBJ1-1 | - | TRBV5-5 | TGTGCCAGCAGCTTGGGATTGGGAACCGCGGGAAGAGGGACTGAAGCTTTCTTT | CASSLGLGTAGRGTEAFF
TRBD2 | TRBJ2-7 | - | TRBV4-1 | TGCGCCAGCAGCCAAACTAGCGGGGATCCCTACGAGCAGTACTTC | CASSQTSGDPYEQYF
TRBD2 | TRBJ2-2 | - | TRBV7-2 | TGTGCCAGCAATCTCGAGCGGGGTTACACCGGGGAGCTGTTTTTT | CASNLERGYTGELFF
- | TRBJ1-5 | - | TRBV27 | TGTGCCAGCAGTTTGGCTGGAGGCAATCAGCCCCAGCATTTT | CASSLAGGNQPQHF
TRBD1 | TRBJ2-3 | few | TRBV11-3 | TGTGCCAGCAGCTCTTACAGGACAGGTCCCACAGATACGCAGTATTTT | CASSSYRTGPTDTQYF
TRBD1 | TRBJ2-1 | - | TRBV9 | TGTGCCAGCAGCGTAAGGACAGGGGGCAATGAGCAGTTCTTC | CASSVRTGGNEQFF
TRBD1 | TRBJ1-1 | - | TRBV5-1 | TGCGCCAGCAGCTTCCGGACAGGGAGCACTGAAGCTTTCTTT | CASSFRTGSTEAFF
TRBD1 | TRBJ1-1 | once | TRBV12-5 | TGTGCTAGTGGTTCAACCTGGGACAGCGTTTCCTTTAACACTGAAGCTTTCTTT | CASGSTWDSVSFNTEAFF
TRBD1 | TRBJ1-2 | - | TRBV6-1 | TGTGCCAGCACCATGGGCAGGGGGACAGTAGGCTACACCTTC | CASTMGRGTVGYTF
TRBD2 | TRBJ2-3 | - | TRBV19 | TGTGCCAGTAGTCCCCGGGGACTAGCGGATACGCAGTATTTT | CASSPRGLADTQYF
- | TRBJ2-1 | - | TRBV6-1 | TGTGCCAGCAGTGAAATCACCTACGAGCAGTTCTTC | CASSEITYEQFF
TRBD2 | TRBJ2-1 | once | TRBV2 | TGTGCCAGCAGTGAGTCGCCACTAGCGGGAGGGACGCCCTACAATGAGCAGTTCTTC | CASSESPLAGGTPYNEQFF
- | TRBJ2-1 | - | TRBV6-1 | TGTGCCAGCAGTGCGCAATTAGTTGAGCAGTTCTTC | CASSAQLVEQFF
- | TRBJ2-1 | - | TRBV13 | TGTGCCAGCAGCTTGAAACAGGCCTTCTACAATGAGCAGTTCTTC | CASSLKQAFYNEQFF
- | TRBJ2-4 | few | TRBV4-1 | TGCGCCAGCAGCCCCCAAGGGGCCCTAGCCAAAAACATTCAGTACTTC | CASSPQGALAKNIQYF
- | TRBJ2-3 | - | TRBV11-2 | TGTGCCAGCAGCTTAAGCCTCACAGATACGCAGTATTTT | CASSLSLTDTQYF
TRBD1 | TRBJ1-1 | - | TRBV15 | TGTGCCACCAGCAGAGCCCGGGCAGGGGGCAGGACTGAAGCTTTCTTT | CATSRARAGGRTEAFF
TRBD1 | TRBJ2-3 | - | TRBV5-6 | TGTGCCAGCAGCTCTTTGGGACAGGGTGAGAAAGATACGCAGTATTTT | CASSSLGQGEKDTQYF
TRBD2 | TRBJ2-3 | - | TRBV27 | TGTGCCAGCAGTGGCGGAGCGGGAGGCCGCACAGATACGCAGTATTTT | CASSGGAGGRTDTQYF
TRBD1 | TRBJ1-1 | - | TRBV5-1 | TGCGCCAGCAGCAGGACAGGGGGCGCTGGCACTGAAGCTTTCTTT | CASSRTGGAGTEAFF
TRBD1 | TRBJ1-4 | - | TRBV5-1 | TGCGCCAGCAGCGGACAGGTCCAAGGAGGTGAAAAACTGTTTTTT | CASSGQVQGGEKLFF
TRBD2 | TRBJ2-2 | few | TRBV19 | TGTGCCACCATCGGACTAGATCGAATACACACCGGGGAGCTGTTTTTT | CATIGLDRIHTGELFF
- | TRBJ2-1 | - | TRBV6-1 | TGTGCCAGCAGACCGGGACAAGTCTACAATGAGCAGTTCTTC | CASRPGQVYNEQFF